The 13 T cell receptor beta chains presented below share a single source sample, sequenced in a study of response to subunit inactivated influenza vaccine. From the RT-PCR reads, TCRdb called clonotypes with MiXCR, one entry per CDR3 protein. This sample has about 480,000 distinct CDR3 sequences; 25% occur once, and the top ten carry less than 2.5%. This specimen was CD4+ T cells sorted from PBMCs, taken about 5 days after vaccination. The receptors shown here come from a man in his fifties or sixties who received an inactivated influenza vaccine.

There are a few counts of this clonotype. The chain is built from TRBV10-2 and TRBJ1-2; a weak D match, TRBD1 (5 bases). Germline loops: CDR1 WSHSY, CDR2 SAAADI. V lost 3 bases and J lost 6, with 17 bases in between. The CDR3 covers 15 residues. The CDR3 loop reads CASSELAGRRDGYTF. As DNA, the CDR3 is TGCGCCAGCAGTGAATTAGCAGGGAGGAGAGATGGCTACACCTTC.

This rearrangement joins TRBV7-2 to TRBJ1-6; TRBD1 aligns across 7 bases. V shed 0 bases and J 9 bases; nucleotides not matched to a gene: 8. There are 16 residues in the CDR3. Per the germline V gene, CDR1 is SGHTA and CDR2 is FQGNSA. For the CDR3, the DNA is TGTGCCAGCAGCTTAGCCCGGGACAGACTCCTTTCACCCCTCCACTTT. Its protein is CASSLARDRLLSPLHF.

A few counts support this clonotype. V usage is TRBV13 and J usage is TRBJ1-5; possibly TRBD1 for D (5 bases). Trimming took 3 bases from V and 4 from J, leaving 10 bases between them. Looked up from germline, CDR1 is PRHDT and CDR2 is FYEKMQ (reference sequence). This CDR3 comprises 14 residues. CDR3 DNA sequence: TGTGCCAGCAGCTTGCAGGGTCGGAATCAGCCCCAGCATTTT. Residues: CASSLQGRNQPQHF.

This chain links TRBV3-1 with TRBJ2-7; D not certain. V gave up 6 bases and J gave up 6 bases, with 18 bases separating them. There are 14 residues in the CDR3. Germline CDR1 is LGHDT and CDR2 is YNNKEL (reference sequence). The CDR3 nucleotides are TGTGCCAGCAGTGAAGGTTCCGGCCCTCTCGAGCAGTACTTC. Amino acids: CASSEGSGPLEQYF.

The chain has TRBV5-5 and TRBJ1-5; D may be TRBD1 (6 bases). CDR1 and CDR2 (germline): SGHKS, YYEKEE (reference sequence). The CDR3 is 13 amino acids. The V and J ends lost 2 bases and 9 bases respectively, with 12 bases between them. The CDR3 is CASSLSGVMPQHF. The CDR3 bases are TGTGCCAGCAGCTTATCAGGGGTGATGCCCCAGCATTTT.

The J gene is TRBJ1-2, the V gene TRBV20-1, with D maybe TRBD1 (5 bases). The germline gives CDR1 DFQATT, CDR2 SNEGSKA (reference sequence). Trimming left V 2 bases short and J 1 base short, with 11 bases between. This CDR3 is built from 14 residues. Written as DNA, the CDR3 is TGCAGTGCTAGAATGGGGACTAATAACTATGGCTACACCTTC. Residues: CSARMGTNNYGYTF.

V is TRBV10-3 and J is TRBJ2-3; a possible D gene is TRBD1 (6 bases). This CDR3 has 16 residues. V was trimmed by 0 bases and J by 4 bases, leaving 14 bases between them. Germline V lookup: CDR1 ENHRY, CDR2 SYGVKD. The CDR3 nucleotides are TGTGCCATCAGTGAGTCGCCAGGGGTCGGGCCAGATACGCAGTATTTT. It is translated as CAISESPGVGPDTQYF.

This rearrangement joins TRBV24-1 to TRBJ2-1, with TRBD2 identical over 7 bases. Germline values: CDR1 KGHDR, CDR2 SFDVKD. The CDR3 runs 15 residues. V lost 6 bases to trimming and J lost 5 bases; unmatched junction nucleotides: 9. CDR3 sequence: CATSPWGGRHNEQFF. Here the CDR3 DNA reads TGTGCCACCAGTCCGTGGGGAGGGAGACACAATGAGCAGTTCTTC.

In its sample, this clonotype was seen a few times. The V gene is TRBV6-2 or TRBV6-3, the J gene TRBJ1-1; the D is unclear. The ends were cut back, 8 bases at V and 4 bases at J, with 20 bases in the middle. CDR3 length: 15 residues. Germline CDR1 and CDR2: MNHEY and SVGEGT. CDR3: CASQRAGYFGTEAFF. Here the CDR3 DNA reads TGTGCCAGCCAAAGGGCGGGGTACTTCGGCACTGAAGCTTTCTTT.

Only a few counts were recorded for this clonotype. The V call is TRBV7-9, the J call TRBJ1-1; D might be TRBD1 (5 bases). The ends were cut back, 5 bases at V and 6 bases at J, with 7 bases in the middle. The CDR3 contains 11 residues. The V gene's germline CDR1 is SEHNR and CDR2 FQNEAQ (reference sequence). CDR3 amino acids: CASSQGPEAFF. CDR3 coding DNA: TGTGCCAGCAGCCAGGGCCCTGAAGCTTTCTTT.

CDR3 in amino acids: CASSLLPGTRGSEKLFF. The CDR3 DNA sequence: TGCGCCAGCAGCTTGCTGCCAGGGACGAGGGGTAGTGAAAAACTGTTTTTT. The J gene is TRBJ1-4, the V gene TRBV5-1, with D perhaps TRBD1 (5 bases). V was pared by 1 base and J by 7 bases, with 20 bases between. This CDR3 region has 17 residues. In germline, CDR1 is SGHRS, CDR2 YFSETQ.

This clonotype was found a few times. This chain connects TRBV4-3 to TRBJ2-5; 14 nucleotides align to TRBD2. Germline-derived CDR1 and CDR2 are LGHNA and YSLEER. The CDR3 is made up of 15 amino acids. The trim removed 6 bases at V and 5 bases at J, leaving 5 bases unmatched. CDR3 loop: CASSQGLAGVETQYF. CDR3 nucleotide sequence: TGCGCCAGCAGTCAGGGACTAGCGGGGGTGGAGACCCAGTACTTC.

The gene calls are TRBV5-1 and TRBJ2-3, with D possibly matching TRBD1 (5 bases). This CDR3 contains 15 residues. CDR1 and CDR2 from the germline V gene are SGHRS and YFSETQ. V was trimmed by 1 base and J by 5 bases, leaving 14 bases between them. CDR3 bases: TGCGCCAGCAGCTTGTCCGACAGTACAGGAGATACGCAGTATTTT. Protein: CASSLSDSTGDTQYF.